This T cell receptor beta chain was found in a study of CD8+CD57+ T cells in acquired aplastic anemia. Study-wide background: Roughly 3 ug was the average amount of DNA from sorted CD4+ and CD8+ cells. Mean read depth for CD4+ cells from healthy donors was 10 million to 13 million.

V lost 0 bases and J 8 bases, leaving 10 bases between the germline ends. The CDR3 is 13 amino acids. From germline, CDR1 is WNHNN and CDR2 SYGVQD (reference sequence). On this clonotype itself: What it binds is not known.

Genomic DNA acted as the template from which TCR beta VDJ combination and CDR3 sequence profiling were carried out. Using its own MiXCR run on the reads, TCRdb lists one record per CDR3 protein. The sample carries hundreds of thousands of distinct CDR3 sequences, about two thirds recorded once. Findings of the study overall: Shared by patients and controls, 25 to 30 CD8+ CDR3s were abundant in patients. Patients did not significantly differ from controls in CD8+ Simpson's diversity.

The clonotype comes from a human donor in good health, serving as a control. The sequenced material came from sorted CD4+, CD8+, or CD8+CD57+ T cells (not recorded which) from PBMCs. The chain recombines TRBV10-1 with TRBJ1-1, with unresolved D. This CDR3 is CASSESYGQEAFF. CDR3 nucleotides: TGCGCCAGCAGTGAGTCGTACGGGCAGGAAGCTTTCTTT.